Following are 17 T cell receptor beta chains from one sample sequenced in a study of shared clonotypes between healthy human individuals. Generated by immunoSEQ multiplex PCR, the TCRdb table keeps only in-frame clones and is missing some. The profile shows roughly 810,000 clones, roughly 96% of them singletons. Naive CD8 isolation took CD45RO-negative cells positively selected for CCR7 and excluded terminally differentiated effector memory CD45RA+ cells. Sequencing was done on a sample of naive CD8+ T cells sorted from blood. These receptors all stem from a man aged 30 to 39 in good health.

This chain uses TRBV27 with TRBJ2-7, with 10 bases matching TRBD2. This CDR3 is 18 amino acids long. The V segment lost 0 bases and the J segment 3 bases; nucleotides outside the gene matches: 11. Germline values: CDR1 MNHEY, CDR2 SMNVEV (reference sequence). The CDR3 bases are TGTGCCAGCAGTTTATCGTTTAGCGGGAGGCCCAGCGGCTACGAGCAGTACTTC. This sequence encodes CASSLSFSGRPSGYEQYF.

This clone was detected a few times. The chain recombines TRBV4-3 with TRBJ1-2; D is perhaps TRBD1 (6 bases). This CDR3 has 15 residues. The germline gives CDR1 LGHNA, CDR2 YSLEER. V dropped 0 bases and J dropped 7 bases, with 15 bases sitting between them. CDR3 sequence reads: CASSQDPGHGPGYTF. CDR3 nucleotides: TGCGCCAGCAGCCAAGATCCGGGACACGGGCCTGGCTACACCTTC.

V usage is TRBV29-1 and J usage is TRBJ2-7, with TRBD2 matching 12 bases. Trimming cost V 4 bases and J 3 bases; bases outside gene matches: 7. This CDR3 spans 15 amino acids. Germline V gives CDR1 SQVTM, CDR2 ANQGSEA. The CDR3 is CSVGRTSGEIYEQYF. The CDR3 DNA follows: TGCAGCGTTGGAAGGACTAGCGGGGAAATCTACGAGCAGTACTTC.

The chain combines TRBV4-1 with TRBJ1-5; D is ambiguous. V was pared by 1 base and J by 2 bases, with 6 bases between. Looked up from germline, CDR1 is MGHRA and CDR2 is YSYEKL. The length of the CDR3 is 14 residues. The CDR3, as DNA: TGCGCCAGCAGCCAAGCTATGGGCAATCAGCCCCAGCATTTT. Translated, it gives CASSQAMGNQPQHF.

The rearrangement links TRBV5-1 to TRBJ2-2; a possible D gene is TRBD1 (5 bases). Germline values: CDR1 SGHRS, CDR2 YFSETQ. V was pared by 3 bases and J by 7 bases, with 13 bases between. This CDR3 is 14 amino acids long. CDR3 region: CASSSRQGSGELFF. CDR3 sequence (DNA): TGCGCCAGCAGCTCCCGTCAGGGTAGCGGGGAGCTGTTTTTT.

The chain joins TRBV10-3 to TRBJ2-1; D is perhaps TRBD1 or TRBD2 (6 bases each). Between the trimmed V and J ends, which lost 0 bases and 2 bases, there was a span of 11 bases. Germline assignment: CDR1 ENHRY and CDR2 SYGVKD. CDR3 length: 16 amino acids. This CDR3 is CAISESTGGPYNEQFF. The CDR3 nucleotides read TGTGCCATCAGTGAGTCGACCGGGGGCCCCTACAATGAGCAGTTCTTC.

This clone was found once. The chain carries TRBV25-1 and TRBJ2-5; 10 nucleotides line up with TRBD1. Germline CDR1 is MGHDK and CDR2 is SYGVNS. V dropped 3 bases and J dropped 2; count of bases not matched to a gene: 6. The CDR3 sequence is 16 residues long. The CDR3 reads CASSDKRTGGQETQYF. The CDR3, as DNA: TGTGCCAGCAGTGATAAACGGACAGGGGGACAAGAGACCCAGTACTTC.

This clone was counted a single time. The CDR3, as DNA: TGTGCCAGCACCCAGGACGGTTTCTACAATGAGCAGTTCTTC. It is translated as CASTQDGFYNEQFF. The gene calls are TRBV6-1 and TRBJ2-1; D not resolved. Trimming shortened V by 7 bases and J by 3 bases, and 13 bases separated the two germline ends. This CDR3 has 14 residues. The germline V gene encodes CDR1 MNHNS and CDR2 SASEGT.

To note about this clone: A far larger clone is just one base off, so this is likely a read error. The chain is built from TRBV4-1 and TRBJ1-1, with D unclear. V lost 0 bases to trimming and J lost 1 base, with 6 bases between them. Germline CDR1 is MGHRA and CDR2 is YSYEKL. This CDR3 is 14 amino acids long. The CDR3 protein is CASSQESANTEAFF. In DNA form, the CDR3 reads TGCGCCAGCAGCCAAGAATCGGCGAACACTGAAGCTTTCTTT.

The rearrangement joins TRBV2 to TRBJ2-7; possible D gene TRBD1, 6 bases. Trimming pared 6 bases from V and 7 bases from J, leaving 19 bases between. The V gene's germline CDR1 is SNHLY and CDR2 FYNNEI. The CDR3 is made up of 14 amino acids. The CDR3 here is CASRREPGDYEQYF. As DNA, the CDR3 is TGTGCCAGCAGAAGGGAGCCAGGGGATTATGAGCAGTACTTC.

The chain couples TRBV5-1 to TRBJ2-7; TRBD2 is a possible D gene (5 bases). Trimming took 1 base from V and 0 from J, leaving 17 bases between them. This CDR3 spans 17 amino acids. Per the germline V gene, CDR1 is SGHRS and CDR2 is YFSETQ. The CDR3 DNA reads TGCGCCAGCAGCTTGCAGGCCGGGGTGCCTCCCTCCTACGAGCAGTACTTC. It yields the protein CASSLQAGVPPSYEQYF.

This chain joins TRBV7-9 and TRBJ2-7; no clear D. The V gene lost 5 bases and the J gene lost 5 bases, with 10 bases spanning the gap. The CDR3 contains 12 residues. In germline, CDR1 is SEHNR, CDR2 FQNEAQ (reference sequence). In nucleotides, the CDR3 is TGTGCCAGCAGCCGACCTCCGGACGAGCAGTACTTC. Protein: CASSRPPDEQYF.

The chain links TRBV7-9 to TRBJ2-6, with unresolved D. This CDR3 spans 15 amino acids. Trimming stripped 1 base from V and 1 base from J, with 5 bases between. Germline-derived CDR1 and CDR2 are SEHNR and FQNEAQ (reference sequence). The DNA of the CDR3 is TGTGCCAGCAGCTTAGAGGGTTCTGGGGCCAACGTCCTGACTTTC. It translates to CASSLEGSGANVLTF.

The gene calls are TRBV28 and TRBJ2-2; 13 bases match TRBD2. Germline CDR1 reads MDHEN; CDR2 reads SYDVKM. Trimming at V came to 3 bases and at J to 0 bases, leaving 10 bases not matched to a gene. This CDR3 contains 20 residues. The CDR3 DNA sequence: TGTGCCAGCAGTTTGGTAATGGGACTAGCGGGAAACGCGAACACCGGGGAGCTGTTTTTT. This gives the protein CASSLVMGLAGNANTGELFF.

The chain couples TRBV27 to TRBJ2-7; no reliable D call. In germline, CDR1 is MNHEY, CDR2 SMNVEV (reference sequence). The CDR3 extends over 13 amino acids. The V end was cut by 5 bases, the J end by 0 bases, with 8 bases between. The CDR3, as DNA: TGTGCCAGCAGTCCGATAAGCTCCTACGAGCAGTACTTC. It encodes CASSPISSYEQYF.

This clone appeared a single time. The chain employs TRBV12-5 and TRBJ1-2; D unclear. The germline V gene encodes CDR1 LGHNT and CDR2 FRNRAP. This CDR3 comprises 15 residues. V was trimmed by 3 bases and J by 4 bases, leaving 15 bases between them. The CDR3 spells CASGFGNDEVYGYTF. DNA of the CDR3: TGTGCTAGTGGTTTTGGGAACGACGAGGTCTATGGCTACACCTTC.

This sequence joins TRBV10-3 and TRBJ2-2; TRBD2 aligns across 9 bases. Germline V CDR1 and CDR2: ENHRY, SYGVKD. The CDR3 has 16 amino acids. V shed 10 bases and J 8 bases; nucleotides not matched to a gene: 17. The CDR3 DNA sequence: TGTGCCACCTCAAGACTAGCGGAGACCTCTAGGGGGGAGCTGTTTTTT. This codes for CATSRLAETSRGELFF.